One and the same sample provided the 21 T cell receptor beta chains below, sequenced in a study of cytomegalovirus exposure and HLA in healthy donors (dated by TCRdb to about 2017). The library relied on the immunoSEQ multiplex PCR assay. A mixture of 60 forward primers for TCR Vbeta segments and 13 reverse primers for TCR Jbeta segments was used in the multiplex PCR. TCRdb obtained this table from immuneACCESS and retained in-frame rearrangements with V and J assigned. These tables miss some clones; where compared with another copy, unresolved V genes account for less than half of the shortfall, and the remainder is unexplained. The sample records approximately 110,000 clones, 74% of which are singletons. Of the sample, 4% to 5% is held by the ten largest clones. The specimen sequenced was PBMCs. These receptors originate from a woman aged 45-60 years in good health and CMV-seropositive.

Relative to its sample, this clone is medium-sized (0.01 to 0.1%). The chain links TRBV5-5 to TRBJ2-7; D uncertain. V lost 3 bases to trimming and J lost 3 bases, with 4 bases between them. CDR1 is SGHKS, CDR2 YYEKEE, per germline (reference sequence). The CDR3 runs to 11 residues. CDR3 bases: TGTGCCAGCAGCTCGCGCTACGAGCAGTACTTC. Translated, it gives CASSSRYEQYF.

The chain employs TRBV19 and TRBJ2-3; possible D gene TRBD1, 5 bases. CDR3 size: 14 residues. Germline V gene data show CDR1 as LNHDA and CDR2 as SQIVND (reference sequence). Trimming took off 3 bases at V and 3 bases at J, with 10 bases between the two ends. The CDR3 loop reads CASSISQGTDTQYF. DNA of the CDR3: TGTGCCAGTAGTATCTCTCAGGGAACAGATACGCAGTATTTT. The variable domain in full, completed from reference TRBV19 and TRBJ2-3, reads DGGITQSPKYLFRKEGQNVTLSCEQNLNHDAMYWYRQDPGQGLRLIYYSQIVNDFQKGDIAEGYSVSREKKESFPLTVTSAQKNPTAFYLCASSISQGTDTQYFGPGTRLTVL.

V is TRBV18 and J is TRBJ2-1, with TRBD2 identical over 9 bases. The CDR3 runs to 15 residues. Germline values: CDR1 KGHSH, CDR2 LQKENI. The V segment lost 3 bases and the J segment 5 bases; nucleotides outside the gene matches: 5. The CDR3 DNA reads TGTGCCAGCTCACCCTTAGCGGGGGCAGACAATGAGCAGTTCTTC. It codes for CASSPLAGADNEQFF.

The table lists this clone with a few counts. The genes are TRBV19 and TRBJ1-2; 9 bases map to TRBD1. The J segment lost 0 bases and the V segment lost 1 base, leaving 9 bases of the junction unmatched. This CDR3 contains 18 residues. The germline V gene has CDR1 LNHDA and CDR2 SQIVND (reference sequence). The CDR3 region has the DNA TGTGCCAGTAGTATAGTGTGGACAGGGGATACGGCTAACTATGGCTACACCTTC. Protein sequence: CASSIVWTGDTANYGYTF.

This CDR3 is CASSQDIGGGASEQYF. CDR3 DNA sequence: TGCGCCAGCAGCCAAGATATCGGTGGGGGGGCCTCCGAGCAGTACTTC. The chain recombines TRBV4-1 with TRBJ2-5; maybe TRBD2 (7 bases). The closer fit of TRBJ2-7 to the DNA end suggests the J call may be wrong. This CDR3 has 16 amino acids. Germline CDR1 and CDR2: MGHRA and YSYEKL.

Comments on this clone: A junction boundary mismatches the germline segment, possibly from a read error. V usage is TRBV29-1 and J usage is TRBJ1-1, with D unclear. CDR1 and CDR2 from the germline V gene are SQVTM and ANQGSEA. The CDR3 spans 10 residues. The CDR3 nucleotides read TGCAGCCCGCAGGTTACTGGAGCTTTCTTT. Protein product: CSPQVTGAFF. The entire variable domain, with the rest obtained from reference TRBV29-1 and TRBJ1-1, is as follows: SAVISQKPSRDICQRGTSLTIQCQVDSQVTMMFWYRQQPGQSLTLIATANQGSEATYESGFVIDKFPISRPNLTFSTLTVSNMSPEDSSIYLCSPQVTGAFFGQGTRLTVV.

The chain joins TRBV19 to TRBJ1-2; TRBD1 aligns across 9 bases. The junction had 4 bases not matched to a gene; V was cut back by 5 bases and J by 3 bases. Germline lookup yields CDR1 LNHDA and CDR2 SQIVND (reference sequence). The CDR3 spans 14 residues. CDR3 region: CASSRQGGYYGYTF. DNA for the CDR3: TGTGCCAGTAGTCGACAGGGGGGGTACTATGGCTACACCTTC.

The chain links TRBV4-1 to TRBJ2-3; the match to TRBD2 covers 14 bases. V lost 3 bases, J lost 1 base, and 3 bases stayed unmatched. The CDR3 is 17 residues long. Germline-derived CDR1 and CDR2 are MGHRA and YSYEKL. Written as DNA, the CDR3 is TGCGCCAGCAGCCACGGACTAGCGGGGGGACGCACAGATACGCAGTATTTT. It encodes CASSHGLAGGRTDTQYF.

CDR3 amino acids: CASKADWTSGGAETQYF. The CDR3 nucleotides are TGCGCCAGCAAGGCAGACTGGACTAGCGGGGGGGCCGAGACCCAGTACTTC. The chain recombines TRBV10-2 with TRBJ2-5, with 15 nucleotides matching TRBD2. Germline-derived CDR1 and CDR2 are WSHSY and SAAADI. This CDR3 region has 17 residues. The V gene end was trimmed by 7 bases and the J gene end by 5 bases; junction bases not matched to a gene: 11.

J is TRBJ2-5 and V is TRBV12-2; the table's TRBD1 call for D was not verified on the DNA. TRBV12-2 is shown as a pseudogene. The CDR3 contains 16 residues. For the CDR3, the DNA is TGTGCAAGTCGCTCCAGGGGGACAGGGAGGGAAGAGACCCAGTACTTC. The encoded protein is CASRSRGTGREETQYF.

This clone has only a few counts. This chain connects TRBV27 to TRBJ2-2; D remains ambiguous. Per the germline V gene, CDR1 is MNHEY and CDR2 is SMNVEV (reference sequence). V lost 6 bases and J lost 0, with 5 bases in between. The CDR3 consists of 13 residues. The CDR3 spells CASRSSNTGELFF. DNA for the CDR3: TGTGCCAGCAGGAGTTCGAACACCGGGGAGCTGTTTTTT.

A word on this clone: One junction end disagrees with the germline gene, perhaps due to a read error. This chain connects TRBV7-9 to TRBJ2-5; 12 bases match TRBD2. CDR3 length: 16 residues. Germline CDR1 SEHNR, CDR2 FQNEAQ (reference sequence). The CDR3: CSSSRASGGAYETQYF. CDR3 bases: TGTTCCAGCAGCCGGGCTAGCGGGGGGGCGTACGAGACCCAGTACTTC.

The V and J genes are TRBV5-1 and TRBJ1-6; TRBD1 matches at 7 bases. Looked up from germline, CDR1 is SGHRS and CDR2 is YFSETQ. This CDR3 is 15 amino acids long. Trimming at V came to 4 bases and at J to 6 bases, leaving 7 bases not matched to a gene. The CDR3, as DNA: TGCGCCAGCAGCGGGGGGACAGTAGCTAATTCACCCCTCCACTTT. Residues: CASSGGTVANSPLHF.

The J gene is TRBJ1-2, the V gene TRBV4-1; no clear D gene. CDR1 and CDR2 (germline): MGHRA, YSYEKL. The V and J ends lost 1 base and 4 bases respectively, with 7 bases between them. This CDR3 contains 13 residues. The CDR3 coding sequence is TGCGCCAGCAGCCAAGTTAGTGGCTATGGCTACACCTTC. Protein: CASSQVSGYGYTF.

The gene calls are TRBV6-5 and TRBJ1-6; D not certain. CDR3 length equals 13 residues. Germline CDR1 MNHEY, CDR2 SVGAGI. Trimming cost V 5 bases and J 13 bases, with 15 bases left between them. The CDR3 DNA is TGTGCCAGCAGTGAGGAGGAAGGTCCCCCCCTCCACTTT. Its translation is CASSEEEGPPLHF.

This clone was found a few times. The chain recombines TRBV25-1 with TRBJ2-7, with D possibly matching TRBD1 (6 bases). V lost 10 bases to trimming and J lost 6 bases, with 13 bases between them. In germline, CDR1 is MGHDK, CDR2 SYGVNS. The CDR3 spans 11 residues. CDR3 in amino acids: CATRQGGEQYF. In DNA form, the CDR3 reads TGTGCCACCAGACAAGGGGGCGAGCAGTACTTC.

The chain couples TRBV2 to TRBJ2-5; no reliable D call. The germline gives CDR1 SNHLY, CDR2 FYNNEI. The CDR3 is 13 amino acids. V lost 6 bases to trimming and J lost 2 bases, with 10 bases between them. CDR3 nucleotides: TGTGCCAGCAGAGTTACAGAACAAGAGACCCAGTACTTC. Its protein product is CASRVTEQETQYF.

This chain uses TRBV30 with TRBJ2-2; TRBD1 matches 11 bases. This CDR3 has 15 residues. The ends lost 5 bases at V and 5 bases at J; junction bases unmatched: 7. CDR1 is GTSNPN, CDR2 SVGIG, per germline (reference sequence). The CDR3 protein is CAWGGGTGGTGELFF. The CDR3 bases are TGTGCCTGGGGAGGAGGGACAGGGGGTACCGGGGAGCTGTTTTTT.

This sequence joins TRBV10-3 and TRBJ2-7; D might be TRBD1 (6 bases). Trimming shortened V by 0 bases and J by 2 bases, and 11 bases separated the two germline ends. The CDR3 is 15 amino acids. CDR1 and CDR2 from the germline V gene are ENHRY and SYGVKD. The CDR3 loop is CAISESAGATYEQYF. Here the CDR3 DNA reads TGTGCCATCAGTGAGTCGGCAGGGGCAACCTACGAGCAGTACTTC.

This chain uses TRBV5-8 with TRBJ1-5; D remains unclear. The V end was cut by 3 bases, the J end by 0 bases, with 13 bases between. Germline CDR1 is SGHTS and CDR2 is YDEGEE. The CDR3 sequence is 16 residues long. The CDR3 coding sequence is TGTGCCAGCAGCTCTACAGAATTTTATAGCAATCAGCCCCAGCATTTT. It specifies CASSSTEFYSNQPQHF.

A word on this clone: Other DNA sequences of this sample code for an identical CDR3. CDR3 in DNA: TGTGCCAGCACAGACAGGAATAGCAATCAGCCCCAGCATTTT. It yields the protein CASTDRNSNQPQHF. This rearrangement joins TRBV19 to TRBJ1-5; possibly TRBD1 for D (6 bases). Germline V CDR1 and CDR2: LNHDA, SQIVND (reference sequence). Trimming removed 9 bases from V and 0 bases from J, with 12 bases in between. This CDR3 contains 14 residues.